The 28 T cell receptor beta chains in this list originate from one sample, sequenced in a study of T cells expressing NK-cell markers. TCRdb re-analyzed the 5' RACE reads; it lists each CDR3 protein once, without DNA. This sample's table reports 120,000 to 150,000 distinct CDR3 sequences. Sequencing used blood T cells: a sorted CD56 or NKG2C T cell subset, CD4+ or CD8+ T cells, or bulk PBMC T cells (not recorded which). These receptors came from a man younger than 35 in good health.

The chain is built from TRBV6-5 and TRBJ2-1; the TCRdb call, TRBD2, lacks DNA for checking. This CDR3 spans 15 amino acids. Germline V lookup: CDR1 MNHEY, CDR2 SVGAGI. The CDR3 region is CASSSSSGSFYEQFF.

V usage is TRBV19 and J usage is TRBJ2-1; the D gene TCRdb calls, TRBD2, cannot be checked with no DNA. Per the germline V gene, CDR1 is LNHDA and CDR2 is SQIVND (reference sequence). The CDR3 has 16 amino acids. The CDR3 sequence is CASSYLGLFVVNEQFF.

The chain carries TRBV13 and TRBJ2-7; TCRdb designates TRBD1, a call that cannot be tested without DNA. Germline assignment: CDR1 PRHDT and CDR2 FYEKMQ (reference sequence). This CDR3 spans 14 amino acids. This CDR3 reads CASSPDGGRLEQYF.

The rearrangement uses TRBV5-8 and TRBJ2-7; the TCRdb call, TRBD2, lacks DNA for checking. CDR3 length: 19 residues. Germline loops: CDR1 SGHTS, CDR2 YDEGEE. The CDR3 is CASSSAQLAGVPLSYEQYF. The complete variable domain, with remaining parts taken from reference TRBV5-8 and TRBJ2-7, reads EAGVTQSPTHLIKTRGQQATLRCSPISGHTSVYWYQQALGLGLQFLLWYDEGEERNRGNFPPRFSGRQFPNYSSELNVNALELEDSALYLCASSSAQLAGVPLSYEQYFGPGTRLTVT.

V gene TRBV27 combines with J gene TRBJ2-7; TCRdb's D call, TRBD1, is unchecked because there is no DNA. Germline loops: CDR1 MNHEY, CDR2 SMNVEV (reference sequence). The CDR3 is made up of 12 amino acids. This CDR3 reads CASRGGSNEQYF.

The chain uses TRBV5-4 and TRBJ2-1. Germline V gives CDR1 SGHNT, CDR2 YYREEE (reference sequence). This CDR3 comprises 14 residues. CDR3 in amino acids: CASSFGWGTDEQFF.

The chain is built from TRBV12-3 or TRBV12-4 and TRBJ2-1. The CDR3 extends over 12 amino acids. The CDR3 reads CASSLPSNEQFF.

The V and J genes are TRBV20-1 and TRBJ2-3; TCRdb lists TRBD2, though no DNA is available to test this call. Per the germline V gene, CDR1 is DFQATT and CDR2 is SNEGSKA (reference sequence). This CDR3 has 15 amino acids. CDR3 sequence: CSARPTSGNFDTQYF.

The rearrangement joins TRBV18 to TRBJ2-5; TCRdb indicates TRBD2, and absent DNA this call remains unverified. CDR1 and CDR2 from the germline V gene are KGHSH and LQKENI. The CDR3 runs 15 residues. CDR3 in amino acids: CASSPPASNQETQYF.

The rearrangement links TRBV10-3 to TRBJ2-1; the D call of TRBD2 rests on TCRdb alone, since no DNA is present to check it. Per the germline V gene, CDR1 is ENHRY and CDR2 is SYGVKD. The CDR3 runs to 15 residues. The CDR3 loop is CAIRDTSETYNEQFF.

V is TRBV4-2 and J is TRBJ1-2; there is no DNA to check the TCRdb D call of TRBD1. Looked up from germline, CDR1 is LGHNA and CDR2 is YNFKEQ. This CDR3 region has 15 residues. The CDR3 region is CASSQNPGQGFGYTF.

The CDR3 protein is CASSGGTPNTEAFF. The chain joins TRBV10-1 to TRBJ1-1; TCRdb names TRBD1, which stays unverified in the absence of DNA. Germline V gives CDR1 WNHNN, CDR2 SYGVQD (reference sequence). The CDR3 covers 14 residues.

V is TRBV12-3 or TRBV12-4 and J is TRBJ1-5; TCRdb names TRBD1, which stays unverified in the absence of DNA. The CDR3 length is 16 residues. CDR3 amino acids: CASSSQGQGTDQPQHF.

The CDR3 loop is CSAKKTRQGYEQYF. The chain recombines TRBV20-1 with TRBJ2-7; TCRdb outputs TRBD1, but without DNA this stays unchecked. Germline CDR1 is DFQATT and CDR2 is SNEGSKA (reference sequence). The CDR3 contains 14 residues.

The chain joins TRBV5-4 to TRBJ2-3. Per germline, CDR1 SGHNT and CDR2 YYREEE (reference sequence). The CDR3 spans 16 residues. The CDR3 reads CASSDRHESVTDTQYF.

This chain joins TRBV5-6 and TRBJ1-5; without DNA, the TCRdb call of TRBD1 cannot be checked. The CDR3 covers 13 residues. Germline V gives CDR1 SGHDT, CDR2 YYEEEE. The CDR3 protein is CASSLSGLQPQHF.

The chain uses TRBV6-5 and TRBJ2-1; TCRdb returns TRBD1, unconfirmable since there is no DNA. Looked up from germline, CDR1 is MNHEY and CDR2 is SVGAGI. CDR3 length: 14 residues. The CDR3: CASSPGQGSNEQFF.

The chain's CDR3 is CASSLESGQIYNEQFF. This chain links TRBV11-2 with TRBJ2-1; TCRdb names TRBD1, which stays unverified in the absence of DNA. The V gene's germline CDR1 is SGHAT and CDR2 FQNNGV. CDR3 length: 16 amino acids.

This chain joins TRBV7-7 and TRBJ2-5. CDR1 and CDR2 (germline): SSHAT, FNYEAQ (reference sequence). The CDR3 runs to 13 residues. This CDR3 reads CASSRTPEETQYF.

V is TRBV7-9 and J is TRBJ2-7; TCRdb lists TRBD1, though no DNA is available to test this call. Looked up from germline, CDR1 is SEHNR and CDR2 is FQNEAQ (reference sequence). The CDR3 is made up of 13 amino acids. The CDR3 is CASSGKGGYEQYF. Together with reference TRBV7-9 and TRBJ2-7, the CDR3 gives the full variable domain: DTGVSQNPRHKITKRGQNVTFRCDPISEHNRLYWYRQTLGQGPEFLTYFQNEAQLEKSRLLSDRFSAERPKGSFSTLEIQRTEQGDSAMYLCASSGKGGYEQYFGPGTRLTVT.

The CDR3 loop reads CASSLGVTGNEQFF. The rearrangement uses TRBV6-2 or TRBV6-3 and TRBJ2-1; the D gene TCRdb calls, TRBD1, cannot be checked with no DNA. Germline V gene lookup returns CDR1 MNHEY and CDR2 SVGEGT. The CDR3 totals 14 residues.

The chain links TRBV6-4 to TRBJ1-2; there is no DNA to check the TCRdb D call of TRBD1. Per germline, CDR1 MRHNA and CDR2 SNTAGT. The CDR3 loop spans 16 amino acids. The CDR3 sequence is CASSDRGAGTFYGYTF.

The V gene is TRBV12-3 or TRBV12-4, the J gene TRBJ1-2; TCRdb's assignment of TRBD1 cannot be checked, as there is no DNA. The CDR3 spans 13 residues. CDR3 protein: CASSFGQGDGYTF.

The chain employs TRBV10-2 and TRBJ2-3; TCRdb selects TRBD1, and the lack of DNA leaves this call unchecked. The CDR3 totals 18 residues. Germline V gene lookup returns CDR1 WSHSY and CDR2 SAAADI. CDR3 sequence reads: CAIGGGTGSPTATDTQYF.

The chain carries TRBV15 and TRBJ2-2; TCRdb selects TRBD2, and the lack of DNA leaves this call unchecked. The CDR3 is 17 amino acids. Germline CDR1 and CDR2: LNHNV and YYDKDF (reference sequence). The CDR3 sequence: CATSRELSGGATGELFF. Combining the CDR3 with reference TRBV15 and TRBJ2-2 gives the whole variable domain DAMVIQNPRYQVTQFGKPVTLSCSQTLNHNVMYWYQQKSSQAPKLLFHYYDKDFNNEADTPDNFQSRRPNTSFCFLDIRSPGLGDTAMYLCATSRELSGGATGELFFGEGSRLTVL.

The CDR3 spells CASSQDRARQGVYEQFF. This sequence joins TRBV14 and TRBJ2-1; the TRBD1 assignment by TCRdb is unverifiable without DNA. The CDR3 is made up of 17 amino acids. The V gene's germline CDR1 is SGHDN and CDR2 FVKESK.

CDR3: CSARSLQIPSGVLYNEQFF. V and J are TRBV20-1 and TRBJ2-1; TCRdb's D call of TRBD2 is untestable without DNA. The CDR3 length is 19 residues. Germline lookup yields CDR1 DFQATT and CDR2 SNEGSKA (reference sequence).

The chain joins TRBV21-1 to TRBJ2-3; TCRdb calls TRBD1, which cannot be checked without DNA. TRBV21-1 is classified as a pseudogene. This CDR3 has 15 residues. The CDR3 loop reads CASSPRGTGGDTQYF.